Shown below are 30 T cell receptor beta chains from a single sample sequenced in a study of control samples from healthy donors and cancer patients (dated by TCRdb to about 2020). Preparation of the library involved the immunoSEQ multiplex PCR assay. TCRdb took this table from immuneACCESS and kept in-frame rearrangements with V and J called. Such tables lack part of the clones; where checked against another copy, unresolved V genes explain under half of the gap, and the rest is unexplained. For this sample there are 70,000 to 85,000 clones; roughly 91% appear just once. The top ten clones comprise around 17% of the sample. The sequenced material came from blood. These receptors were obtained from a man aged 50-60 years in good health.

The chain is built from TRBV5-6 and TRBJ1-1; D is unclear. CDR3 length equals 14 residues. The V end lost 0 bases, the J end lost 0 bases, and 6 bases lay between the germline ends. Germline CDR1 is SGHDT and CDR2 is YYEEEE. The CDR3 DNA sequence: TGTGCCAGCAGCTTGGAAGGGATGAACACTGAAGCTTTCTTT. As protein: CASSLEGMNTEAFF.

The chain couples TRBV4-2 to TRBJ2-7, with 8 bases identical to TRBD2. The CDR3 has 18 residues. With 0 bases clipped from V and 4 bases from J, the junction kept 14 bases outside the gene matches. The V gene's germline CDR1 is LGHNA and CDR2 YNFKEQ. The CDR3 loop reads CASSQDLHERAGVYEQYF. The CDR3 nucleotides are TGTGCCAGCAGCCAAGATCTTCATGAAAGAGCGGGGGTTTACGAGCAGTACTTC.

As concerns this clone: At one end the junction does not follow the germline gene, possibly because of a read error. The V and J genes are TRBV9 and TRBJ1-2; 7 nucleotides align to TRBD1. Germline loops: CDR1 SGDLS, CDR2 YYNGEE. The CDR3 is 13 amino acids. The CDR3 DNA is TGTACCAGCAGCGTAGAAGGGGGCGATGGCTACACCTTC. Amino acid sequence: CTSSVEGGDGYTF.

This clone was observed once. J is TRBJ1-1 and V is TRBV3-1 (or the pseudogene TRBV3-2); 7 bases agree with TRBD1. Trimming cost V 0 bases and J 3 bases; bases outside gene matches: 4. From germline, CDR1 is LGHDT and CDR2 YNNKEL (reference sequence). CDR3 length equals 15 residues. In DNA form, the CDR3 reads TGTGCCAGCAGCCAAGACCCGACAGGGTACACTGAAGCTTTCTTT. This codes for CASSQDPTGYTEAFF.

This chain joins TRBV5-1 and TRBJ2-7; D is perhaps TRBD2 (8 bases). V was pared by 5 bases and J by 3 bases, with 15 bases between. The CDR3 runs 14 residues. Per the germline V gene, CDR1 is SGHRS and CDR2 is YFSETQ. In DNA, the CDR3 is TGCGCCAGCAGTCTACAGGGGACTAGCTACGAGCAGTACTTC. Its translation is CASSLQGTSYEQYF.

The genes are TRBV15 and TRBJ2-5; 7 nucleotides line up with TRBD2. This CDR3 has 16 residues. Germline V gene data show CDR1 as LNHNV and CDR2 as YYDKDF (reference sequence). J lost 2 bases, V lost 4 bases, and 10 bases had no gene match. The CDR3 DNA is TGTGCCACCAGCACCTGGGTGGGGGGGAAACAAGAGACCCAGTACTTC. It codes for CATSTWVGGKQETQYF.

The rearrangement links TRBV12-3 or TRBV12-4 to TRBJ1-2; weak D call: TRBD1 (6 bases). Trimming stripped 4 bases from V and 5 bases from J, with 8 bases between. This CDR3 comprises 12 residues. CDR3 sequence: CASSYGQYGYTF. The CDR3 DNA sequence: TGTGCCAGCAGTTATGGACAGTATGGCTACACCTTC.

The chain carries TRBV5-1 and TRBJ1-2; TRBD1 matches 10 bases. The V and J ends lost 4 bases and 6 bases, in that order; junction bases with no gene match: 3. CDR1 and CDR2 (germline): SGHRS, YFSETQ. The CDR3 runs to 13 residues. CDR3 sequence reads: CASSPTGGDGYTF. The CDR3 DNA reads TGCGCCAGCAGCCCGACAGGGGGCGATGGCTACACCTTC.

This chain joins TRBV11-2 and TRBJ2-3, with TRBD2 matching over 11 bases. V shed 5 bases, J shed 2 bases, and the junction held 6 bases outside the gene matches. Germline-derived CDR1 and CDR2 are SGHAT and FQNNGV. CDR3 length equals 16 residues. The CDR3 region has the DNA TGTGCCAGCAGCCCCCCTAGCGGGGGGACCACAGATACGCAGTATTTT. The encoded protein is CASSPPSGGTTDTQYF.

This clone was recorded only once. This chain connects TRBV10-2 to TRBJ1-2, with D perhaps TRBD1 (6 bases). Germline assignment: CDR1 WSHSY and CDR2 SAAADI. The CDR3 runs to 14 residues. V was trimmed by 4 bases and J by 1 base, leaving 10 bases between them. This chain's CDR3 is CASSGPGDNYGYTF. In DNA, the CDR3 is TGCGCCAGCAGTGGACCAGGGGATAACTATGGCTACACCTTC.

This chain uses TRBV19 with TRBJ2-7; D is tentatively TRBD1 or TRBD2 (6 bases each). This CDR3 region has 12 residues. V was cut by 5 bases and J by 4 bases, with 9 bases left in between. CDR1 is LNHDA and CDR2 is SQIVND in the germline V gene (reference sequence). The chain's CDR3 is CASSGGGYEQYF. In DNA, the CDR3 is TGTGCCAGTAGTGGAGGGGGGTACGAGCAGTACTTC.

The rearrangement uses TRBV19 and TRBJ2-1; TRBD1 aligns across 9 bases. V shed 4 bases and J 10 bases; nucleotides not matched to a gene: 14. CDR1 LNHDA and CDR2 SQIVND come from the germline V gene (reference sequence). The CDR3 sequence is 16 residues long. The CDR3 DNA follows: TGTGCCAGTAGTAGGAGTCCGGGACAGGGCTTCGGGGAGCAGTTCTTC. Protein: CASSRSPGQGFGEQFF.

The V gene is TRBV11-2, the J gene TRBJ2-2; 9 bases fit TRBD2. Looked up from germline, CDR1 is SGHAT and CDR2 is FQNNGV. The V and J ends lost 4 bases and 3 bases, in that order; junction bases with no gene match: 6. This CDR3 is built from 16 residues. CDR3 region: CASSSLAGADTGELFF. DNA of the CDR3: TGTGCCAGCAGCTCCTTAGCGGGGGCGGACACCGGGGAGCTGTTTTTT.

The CDR3 sequence: CATRSTPNTGELFF. The CDR3 DNA follows: TGTGCTACCAGATCCACCCCGAACACCGGGGAGCTGTTTTTT. This chain joins TRBV27 and TRBJ2-2; D unresolved. In germline, CDR1 is MNHEY, CDR2 SMNVEV (reference sequence). This CDR3 contains 14 residues.

V is TRBV6-5 and J is TRBJ1-1, with no clear D. CDR1 is MNHEY, CDR2 SVGAGI, per germline. The ends were cut back, 2 bases at V and 0 bases at J, with 10 bases in the middle. This CDR3 is 15 amino acids long. The CDR3 nucleotides read TGTGCCAGCAGTTACATGGCAGAAATGAACACTGAAGCTTTCTTT. Translation gives CASSYMAEMNTEAFF.

The V call is TRBV13, the J call TRBJ2-5; D is uncertain. V gave up 5 bases and J gave up 5 bases, with 12 bases separating them. The germline CDR1 and CDR2 sequences are PRHDT and FYEKMQ (reference sequence). This CDR3 has 13 residues. The CDR3 loop is CASSPRKGETQYF. CDR3 DNA: TGTGCCAGCAGCCCACGGAAAGGCGAGACCCAGTACTTC.

This chain joins TRBV6-1 and TRBJ2-7; D uncertain. The V gene's germline CDR1 is MNHNS and CDR2 SASEGT. V was shortened by 2 bases and J by 2 bases, with 16 bases between the two germline ends. The CDR3 is made up of 16 amino acids. CDR3 amino acids: CASSEIWSGLPYEQYF. The DNA for the CDR3 is TGTGCCAGCAGTGAAATATGGTCGGGCCTCCCCTACGAGCAGTACTTC.

The rearrangement uses TRBV5-1 and TRBJ1-6; 11 bases are shared with TRBD1. There are 17 residues in the CDR3. The ends lost 0 bases at V and 9 bases at J; junction bases unmatched: 8. Germline CDR1 SGHRS, CDR2 YFSETQ. The CDR3 loop is CASSLEWTGGYGSPLHF. The CDR3 nucleotides read TGCGCCAGCAGCTTGGAATGGACAGGGGGCTATGGTTCACCCCTCCACTTT.

V usage is TRBV5-5 and J usage is TRBJ1-5; the D gene is possibly TRBD1 (6 bases). The germline CDR1 and CDR2 sequences are SGHKS and YYEKEE (reference sequence). V was cut by 4 bases and J by 4 bases, with 9 bases left in between. The length of the CDR3 is 13 residues. The CDR3 bases are TGTGCCAGCAGCGTGCAGGGGAATCAGCCCCAGCATTTT. The encoded protein is CASSVQGNQPQHF.

The V gene is TRBV19, the J gene TRBJ1-5, with TRBD1 as a possible D gene (5 bases). The CDR3 runs to 14 residues. Germline values: CDR1 LNHDA, CDR2 SQIVND (reference sequence). The V and J ends lost 5 bases and 4 bases respectively, with 12 bases between them. The CDR3 DNA is TGTGCCAGTAGTGTAGGGGCAGAGAATCAGCCCCAGCATTTT. Translation gives CASSVGAENQPQHF.

The chain joins TRBV4-1 to TRBJ1-4; D unresolved. The CDR3 contains 15 residues. The germline gives CDR1 MGHRA, CDR2 YSYEKL. V lost 6 bases and J lost 8, with 19 bases in between. CDR3 protein: CASSFDPSGNEKLFF. The DNA for the CDR3 is TGCGCCAGCAGTTTCGACCCCAGCGGGAACGAAAAACTGTTTTTT.

CDR3 in amino acids: CATSDMTDYTDTQYF. The CDR3 region has the DNA TGTGCCACCAGTGATATGACGGACTACACAGATACGCAGTATTTT. V usage is TRBV24-1 and J usage is TRBJ2-3; D might be TRBD2 (6 bases). The CDR3 extends over 15 amino acids. The V end lost 3 bases, the J end lost 2 bases, and 11 bases lay between the germline ends. CDR1 is KGHDR, CDR2 SFDVKD, per germline.

The chain uses TRBV6-5 and TRBJ1-1, with a possible D match to TRBD1 (5 bases). Per germline, CDR1 MNHEY and CDR2 SVGAGI. The germline V and J ends were trimmed by 7 bases and 4 bases, with 19 bases remaining between them. The CDR3 totals 15 residues. This CDR3 reads CASIGRGRGFTEAFF. In nucleotides, the CDR3 is TGTGCCAGCATTGGAAGGGGAAGGGGTTTCACTGAAGCTTTCTTT.

This rearrangement joins TRBV7-6 to TRBJ2-3; D gene ambiguous. V lost 2 bases and J 0 bases, leaving 9 bases between the germline ends. The CDR3 totals 15 residues. Germline CDR1 is SGHVS and CDR2 is FNYEAQ. The CDR3 here is CASSLRTASTDTQYF. Written as DNA, the CDR3 is TGTGCCAGCAGCTTAAGGACGGCTAGCACAGATACGCAGTATTTT.

The table lists this clone with a count of one. The rearrangement joins TRBV11-3 to TRBJ2-2; D not resolved. Per the germline V gene, CDR1 is SGHNT and CDR2 is YENEEA. The V end was cut by 4 bases, the J end by 5 bases, with 8 bases between. The CDR3 consists of 13 residues. The CDR3 reads CASSSTRTGELFF. The CDR3 region has the DNA TGTGCCAGCAGCTCTACTCGAACCGGGGAGCTGTTTTTT.

V gene TRBV6-2 or TRBV6-3 combines with J gene TRBJ2-2, with D possibly matching TRBD1 (5 bases). The CDR3 spans 14 residues. Trimming removed 7 bases at V and 2 bases at J, with 11 bases between. Germline loops: CDR1 MNHEY, CDR2 SVGEGT. The CDR3 is CASNPGINTGELFF. For the CDR3, the DNA is TGTGCCAGCAACCCAGGGATAAACACCGGGGAGCTGTTTTTT.

The V and J genes are TRBV6-5 and TRBJ1-5; no firm D call. V lost 5 bases and J 7 bases, leaving 12 bases between the germline ends. The CDR3 covers 13 residues. Germline V gene data show CDR1 as MNHEY and CDR2 as SVGAGI. This CDR3 reads CASSLEEGQPQHF. CDR3 nucleotide sequence: TGTGCCAGCAGTCTTGAAGAGGGCCAGCCCCAGCATTTT.

CDR3 in DNA: TGTGCCACCATGTCTAGGGGGGGAGGGAACACTGAAGCTTTCTTT. Encoded protein: CATMSRGGGNTEAFF. The rearrangement links TRBV6-5 to TRBJ1-1; D perhaps matches TRBD1 (6 bases). From germline, CDR1 is MNHEY and CDR2 SVGAGI. V was clipped by 10 bases and J by 1 base, with 19 bases between them. CDR3 size: 15 residues.

The chain uses TRBV30 and TRBJ2-1; TRBD1 matches at 8 bases. Germline V gene lookup returns CDR1 GTSNPN and CDR2 SVGIG (reference sequence). The CDR3 is 14 residues long. J was trimmed by 3 bases and V by 5 bases; bases with no gene match: 6. The CDR3 sequence: CAWAPGGFYNEQFF. The CDR3 DNA reads TGTGCCTGGGCCCCAGGGGGCTTCTACAATGAGCAGTTCTTC.

This chain uses TRBV7-9 with TRBJ1-6, with D hard to call. This CDR3 region has 12 residues. Trimming took 1 base from V and 7 from J, leaving 2 bases between them. Germline CDR1 SEHNR, CDR2 FQNEAQ (reference sequence). In DNA, the CDR3 is TGTGCCAGCAGCTTAGTGAATTCACCCCTCCACTTT. Protein sequence: CASSLVNSPLHF.